This entry lists 25 T cell receptor beta chains sequenced from one sample in a study of T cell repertoires in cytomegalovirus infection. The antigens for these receptors are not known. MiXCR was run by TCRdb on the reads, yielding one entry per CDR3 protein. The profile shows just under 500,000 distinct CDR3 sequences, roughly a third of them singletons. The specimen comprised cultured PBMCs, sampled from culture after CMV antigen stimulation. All receptors come from a human donor in good health (CMV status not recorded). Some clones in this sample may be carry-over from other donors' samples.

A few counts support this clonotype. The chain recombines TRBV4-3 with TRBJ1-2; no definite D call. The V and J ends lost 0 bases and 7 bases respectively, with 18 bases between them. CDR1 is LGHNA and CDR2 is YSLEER in the germline V gene. CDR3 size: 16 residues. CDR3 amino acids: CASSQDPGRSFTGYTF. The DNA of the CDR3 is TGCGCCAGCAGCCAAGATCCAGGACGATCCTTTACTGGCTACACCTTC.

The chain combines TRBV11-3 with TRBJ1-1; D perhaps matches TRBD1 (5 bases). The ends were cut back, 8 bases at V and 1 base at J, with 11 bases in the middle. The CDR3 has 13 amino acids. Germline V lookup: CDR1 SGHNT, CDR2 YENEEA. CDR3: CASANQGNTEAFF. CDR3 nucleotides: TGTGCCAGCGCAAACCAGGGGAACACTGAAGCTTTCTTT.

This clonotype was recorded at least ten times. The genes are TRBV7-2 and TRBJ2-7; 11 nucleotides agree with TRBD2. In germline, CDR1 is SGHTA, CDR2 FQGNSA. V lost 0 bases and J lost 5; bases outside the gene matches: 6. The CDR3 extends over 16 amino acids. The DNA for the CDR3 is TGTGCCAGCAGCTTAGCAGCACTAGCGGGAGTCAACGAGCAGTACTTC. Encoded protein: CASSLAALAGVNEQYF.

This chain connects TRBV14 to TRBJ2-3; 8 nucleotides agree with TRBD2. CDR1 SGHDN and CDR2 FVKESK come from the germline V gene. The V and J ends lost 1 base and 4 bases, in that order; junction bases with no gene match: 4. CDR3 length: 15 amino acids. CDR3 DNA: TGTGCCAGCAGCCAAGCGGGAGGGGTTGCAGATACGCAGTATTTT. Its protein is CASSQAGGVADTQYF.

The chain links TRBV7-2 to TRBJ2-2; 9 bases line up with TRBD2. Germline loops: CDR1 SGHTA, CDR2 FQGNSA. The CDR3 length is 17 residues. V was clipped by 5 bases and J by 3 bases; unmatched bases: 10. The CDR3 protein is CASSPRGGRVYTGELFF. The CDR3 bases are TGTGCCAGCAGCCCTCGAGGCGGGAGGGTTTACACCGGGGAGCTGTTTTTT.

The chain joins TRBV7-9 to TRBJ1-6; unclear D gene. The CDR3 is made up of 13 amino acids. The V end was cut by 1 base, the J end by 9 bases, with 7 bases between. Germline lookup yields CDR1 SEHNR and CDR2 FQNEAQ (reference sequence). CDR3 loop: CASSLVEFSPLHF. DNA of the CDR3: TGTGCCAGCAGCTTAGTTGAGTTTTCACCCCTCCACTTT. The full variable domain, with the rest looked up from reference TRBV7-9 and TRBJ1-6, is DTGVSQNPRHKITKRGQNVTFRCDPISEHNRLYWYRQTLGQGPEFLTYFQNEAQLEKSRLLSDRFSAERPKGSFSTLEIQRTEQGDSAMYLCASSLVEFSPLHFGNGTRLTVT.

The chain links TRBV6-5 to TRBJ2-7; D is tentatively TRBD1 or TRBD2 (6 bases each). The ends were cut back, 5 bases at V and 6 bases at J, with 17 bases in the middle. Germline V gene sequence: CDR1 MNHEY, CDR2 SVGAGI. The CDR3 runs 14 residues. CDR3 residues: CASSVGGEIFEQYF. Here the CDR3 DNA reads TGTGCCAGCAGTGTGGGGGGCGAAATATTCGAGCAGTACTTC.

V usage is TRBV19 and J usage is TRBJ1-4, with D maybe TRBD1 (6 bases). Trimming shortened V by 6 bases and J by 8 bases, and 7 bases separated the two germline ends. The V gene's germline CDR1 is LNHDA and CDR2 SQIVND (reference sequence). The CDR3 has 11 amino acids. CDR3 sequence reads: CASRDREKLFF. CDR3 nucleotides: TGTGCCAGTAGGGACAGAGAAAAACTGTTTTTT.

The table lists this clonotype with a few counts. The V and J genes are TRBV19 and TRBJ2-1, with D uncertain. This CDR3 region has 13 residues. The germline V and J ends were trimmed by 8 bases and 6 bases, with 14 bases remaining between them. Germline V gene lookup returns CDR1 LNHDA and CDR2 SQIVND (reference sequence). The CDR3 DNA is TGTGCCAGTCGACCCCTGGCTGGCAATGAGCAGTTCTTC. Protein: CASRPLAGNEQFF.

This clonotype was counted ten times or more. The rearrangement joins TRBV6-4 to TRBJ2-3; 10 bases line up with TRBD2. This CDR3 region has 16 residues. The trim removed 0 bases at V and 0 bases at J, leaving 0 bases unmatched. Germline V gene sequence: CDR1 MRHNA, CDR2 SNTAGT. The chain's CDR3 is CASSDSTSGSTDTQYF. The CDR3 nucleotides are TGTGCCAGCAGTGACTCGACTAGCGGGAGCACAGATACGCAGTATTTT.

This clonotype came up a few times. This chain connects TRBV12-3 or TRBV12-4 to TRBJ1-6; tentative D call: TRBD1 (5 bases). V dropped 6 bases and J dropped 0 bases, with 9 bases sitting between them. This CDR3 spans 15 amino acids. CDR3 region: CASREDSSYNSPLHF. As DNA, the CDR3 is TGTGCCAGCAGAGAAGACAGCTCCTATAATTCACCCCTCCACTTT.

This sequence joins TRBV7-2 and TRBJ2-3; TRBD2 aligns across 12 bases. V shed 1 base and J 1 base; nucleotides not matched to a gene: 15. The CDR3 totals 21 residues. Per the germline V gene, CDR1 is SGHTA and CDR2 is FQGNSA. CDR3 coding DNA: TGTGCCAGCAGCTTAGGGGGCGGCTTGGCTAGCGGGAGGGCCGGCACAGATACGCAGTATTTT. Translation: CASSLGGGLASGRAGTDTQYF.

This clonotype appeared a few times. The chain uses TRBV12-3 or TRBV12-4 and TRBJ1-3; D is ambiguous. V gave up 1 base and J gave up 14 bases, with 9 bases separating them. This CDR3 has 11 residues. As DNA, the CDR3 is TGTGCCAGCAGTTTAGGGGTTTTCCTATATTTT. Protein product: CASSLGVFLYF.

The chain joins TRBV7-8 to TRBJ1-1, with 7 bases fitting TRBD1. Germline assignment: CDR1 SGHVS and CDR2 FQNEAQ. V lost 3 bases and J lost 10; bases outside the gene matches: 17. This CDR3 is built from 16 residues. In nucleotides, the CDR3 is TGTGCCAGCAGCTTTCTATCCAGACAACAGGGGAAAGGAGCTTTCTTT. Its protein product is CASSFLSRQQGKGAFF. Full variable domain (remainder filled in from reference TRBV7-8 and TRBJ1-1): GAGVSQSPRYKVAKRGQDVALRCDPISGHVSLFWYQQALGQGPEFLTYFQNEAQLDKSGLPSDRFFAERPEGSVSTLKIQRTQQEDSAVYLCASSFLSRQQGKGAFFGQGTRLTVV.

A few counts support this clonotype. The chain links TRBV6-2 or TRBV6-3 to TRBJ2-7; TRBD1 or TRBD2 may be the D gene (5 bases each). V was clipped by 7 bases and J by 5 bases, with 12 bases between them. The CDR3 is made up of 12 amino acids. CDR1 is MNHEY, CDR2 SVGEGT, per germline. CDR3 nucleotide sequence: TGTGCCAGCACTCAGGTGGGGGACGAGCAGTACGTC. Translated: CASTQVGDEQYV.

The chain links TRBV15 to TRBJ2-3; the D is unclear. The CDR3 has 16 amino acids. V was pared by 0 bases and J by 3 bases, with 13 bases between. From germline, CDR1 is LNHNV and CDR2 YYDKDF (reference sequence). The CDR3 region is CATSRESETPTDTQYF. The CDR3 region has the DNA TGTGCCACCAGCAGAGAATCCGAAACCCCAACAGATACGCAGTATTTT.

This clonotype was counted between two and nine times. The chain has TRBV12-5 and TRBJ1-1; 9 nucleotides line up with TRBD1. V lost 6 bases and J lost 1; bases outside the gene matches: 9. The germline gives CDR1 LGHNT, CDR2 FRNRAP. This CDR3 has 16 residues. As DNA, the CDR3 is TGTGCTAGTGGGACAACAGGGGGCTCAGGGAACACTGAAGCTTTCTTT. Translation gives CASGTTGGSGNTEAFF.

The sample holds many counts of this clonotype. V is TRBV7-2 and J is TRBJ1-1, with a tentative D call TRBD1 (5 bases). The germline CDR1 and CDR2 sequences are SGHTA and FQGNSA. CDR3 size: 16 residues. V dropped 7 bases and J dropped 5 bases, with 23 bases sitting between them. CDR3 coding DNA: TGTGCCAGCAACTCCGCTGGAACAGGTCCGAGGACTGAAGCTTTCTTT. Residues: CASNSAGTGPRTEAFF.

The table lists this clonotype with a few counts. V and J are TRBV20-1 and TRBJ1-3, with a possible D match to TRBD1 (5 bases). The CDR3 is 14 residues long. V was pared by 0 bases and J by 4 bases, with 10 bases between. The germline V gene encodes CDR1 DFQATT and CDR2 SNEGSKA (reference sequence). CDR3 nucleotide sequence: TGCAGTGCTAGAGATCGGGCAGGGGGAAACACCATATATTTT. As protein: CSARDRAGGNTIYF.

The chain has TRBV12-3 or TRBV12-4 and TRBJ1-5; 7 nucleotides match TRBD1. CDR3 size: 15 residues. J was trimmed by 7 bases and V by 5 bases; bases with no gene match: 11. The CDR3 region has the DNA TGTGCCAGCAGTAGCCCGGACAGGTCAACACAGCCCCAGCATTTT. It translates to CASSSPDRSTQPQHF.

This clonotype was seen at least ten times. The rearrangement links TRBV7-2 to TRBJ2-7; D is unresolved. The V gene lost 5 bases and the J gene lost 0 bases, with 11 bases spanning the gap. CDR3 length: 14 residues. Per the germline V gene, CDR1 is SGHTA and CDR2 is FQGNSA. The CDR3 sequence: CASSPSSPSYEQYF. The CDR3, as DNA: TGTGCCAGCAGCCCGTCGTCGCCCTCCTACGAGCAGTACTTC. Looking up the rest from reference TRBV7-2 and TRBJ2-7 gives the full variable domain: GAGVSQSPSNKVTEKGKDVELRCDPISGHTALYWYRQSLGQGLEFLIYFQGNSAPDKSGLPSDRFSAERTGGSVSTLTIQRTQQEDSAVYLCASSPSSPSYEQYFGPGTRLTVT.

This clonotype has more than one count but fewer than ten. The rearrangement joins TRBV7-2 to TRBJ1-2, with D tentatively TRBD1 (6 bases). Trimming cost V 1 base and J 7 bases, with 16 bases left between them. The germline V gene encodes CDR1 SGHTA and CDR2 FQGNSA. The CDR3 loop spans 15 amino acids. DNA for the CDR3: TGTGCCAGCAGCTTAGTTTTTCAGGGGAACGGTGGCTACACCTTC. It is translated as CASSLVFQGNGGYTF.

This chain uses TRBV4-3 with TRBJ2-1; either TRBD1 or TRBD2 may supply D (5 bases each). This CDR3 is built from 13 residues. Trimming took off 0 bases at V and 11 bases at J, with 11 bases between the two ends. Germline V lookup: CDR1 LGHNA, CDR2 YSLEER. In nucleotides, the CDR3 is TGCGCCAGCAGCCAAGAGGGGGACCCTAAGCAGTTCTTC. Protein sequence: CASSQEGDPKQFF.

This clonotype has at least ten counts. The rearrangement links TRBV7-2 to TRBJ2-1, with unresolved D. The ends were cut back, 10 bases at V and 3 bases at J, with 13 bases in the middle. The CDR3 contains 13 residues. Germline values: CDR1 SGHTA, CDR2 FQGNSA. CDR3 protein: CATQRPGYNEQFF. CDR3 sequence (DNA): TGTGCCACGCAGAGGCCGGGCTACAATGAGCAGTTCTTC.

This clonotype was detected many times. The chain employs TRBV7-2 and TRBJ2-5, with a tentative D call TRBD1 (7 bases). The CDR3 runs 15 residues. Germline V gives CDR1 SGHTA, CDR2 FQGNSA. V lost 1 base, J lost 4 bases, and 13 bases lay in between. The CDR3 is CASSLVNRGGETQYF. DNA for the CDR3: TGTGCCAGCAGCTTAGTAAACAGGGGAGGAGAGACCCAGTACTTC.